This TCR beta chain was recovered during a study of shared clonotypes between healthy human individuals. V lost 4 bases to trimming and J lost 1 base; unmatched junction nucleotides: 10. The CDR3 loop spans 18 amino acids. Germline-derived CDR1 and CDR2 are MDHEN and SYDVKM. The study's findings and limits: Shared clonotypes across all four donors exceeded non-shared ones in generation probability.

Naive CD8 cells, CD45RO-negative and positively selected for CCR7, excluded terminally differentiated effector memory CD45RA+ cells. Regarding this clone: Its antigen is still unknown.

Replicate PCRs for sorted subsets used 200 ng DNA; this equaled around 29,000 T cell genomes. Here immunoSEQ multiplex PCR was the method, and the copy in TCRdb shows in-frame clones only, minus some. The data contain about 680,000 clones, roughly 94% of them singletons. The sequence was collected from a man aged 25-40 years in good health. The chain carries TRBV28 and TRBJ2-5, with TRBD2 matching over 12 bases. The sample was naive CD8+ T cells sorted from blood. CDR3 DNA sequence: TGTGCCAGCAGTTCCGATATACTAGCGGGAGGCCCCCAAGAGACCCAGTACTTC. Amino acids: CASSSDILAGGPQETQYF. The entire variable domain, with the rest obtained from reference TRBV28 and TRBJ2-5, is as follows: DVKVTQSSRYLVKRTGEKVFLECVQDMDHENMFWYRQDPGLGLRLIYFSYDVKMKEKGDIPEGYSVSREKKERFSLILESASTNQTSMYLCASSSDILAGGPQETQYFGPGTRLLVL.